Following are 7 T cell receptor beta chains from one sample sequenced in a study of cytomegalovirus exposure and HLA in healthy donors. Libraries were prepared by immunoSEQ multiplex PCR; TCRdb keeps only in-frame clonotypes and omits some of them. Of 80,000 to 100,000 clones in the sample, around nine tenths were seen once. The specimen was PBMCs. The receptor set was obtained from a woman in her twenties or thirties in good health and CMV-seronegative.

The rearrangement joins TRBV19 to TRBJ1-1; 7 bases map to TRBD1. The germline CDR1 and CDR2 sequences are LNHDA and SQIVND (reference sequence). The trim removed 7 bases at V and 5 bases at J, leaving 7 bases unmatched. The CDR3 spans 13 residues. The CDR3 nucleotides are TGTGCCAGTACTAACAGGGGTTCTACTGAAGCTTTCTTT. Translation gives CASTNRGSTEAFF.

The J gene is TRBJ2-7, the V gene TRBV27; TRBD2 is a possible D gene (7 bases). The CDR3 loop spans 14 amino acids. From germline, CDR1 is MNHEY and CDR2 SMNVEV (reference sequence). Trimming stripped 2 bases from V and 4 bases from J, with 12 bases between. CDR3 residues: CASSLRGEGYEQYF. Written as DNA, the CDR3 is TGTGCCAGCAGTTTAAGGGGGGAGGGGTACGAGCAGTACTTC.

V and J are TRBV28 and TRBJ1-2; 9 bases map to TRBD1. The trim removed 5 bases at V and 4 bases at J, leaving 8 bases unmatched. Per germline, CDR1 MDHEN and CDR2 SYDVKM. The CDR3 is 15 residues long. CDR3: CASSTPRTGAYGYTF. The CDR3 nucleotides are TGTGCCAGCAGTACGCCACGGACAGGGGCCTATGGCTACACCTTC.

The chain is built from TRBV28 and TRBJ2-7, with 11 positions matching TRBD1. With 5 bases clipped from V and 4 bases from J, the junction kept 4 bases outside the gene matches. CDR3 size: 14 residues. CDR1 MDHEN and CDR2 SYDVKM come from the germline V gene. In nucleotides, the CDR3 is TGTGCCAGCAGTCACCGGGACAGGGGGTACGAGCAGTACTTC. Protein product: CASSHRDRGYEQYF.

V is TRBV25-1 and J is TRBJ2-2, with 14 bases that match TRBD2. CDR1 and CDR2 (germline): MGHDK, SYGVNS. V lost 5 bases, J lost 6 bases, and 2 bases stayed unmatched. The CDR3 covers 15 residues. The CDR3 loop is CASSWGLAGAGELFF. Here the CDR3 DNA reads TGTGCCAGCAGTTGGGGACTAGCGGGAGCCGGGGAGCTGTTTTTT.

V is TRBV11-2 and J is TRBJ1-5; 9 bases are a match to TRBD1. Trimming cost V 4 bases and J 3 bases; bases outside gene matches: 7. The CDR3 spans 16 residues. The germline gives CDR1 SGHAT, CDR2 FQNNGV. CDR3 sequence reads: CASSSIRTGVNQPQHF. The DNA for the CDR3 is TGTGCCAGCAGCTCTATACGGACAGGGGTCAATCAGCCCCAGCATTTT.

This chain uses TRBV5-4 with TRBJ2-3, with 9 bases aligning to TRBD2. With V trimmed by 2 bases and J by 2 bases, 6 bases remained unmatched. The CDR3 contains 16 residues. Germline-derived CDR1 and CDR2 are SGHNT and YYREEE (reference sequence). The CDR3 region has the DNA TGTGCCAGCAGCTTTCCGACTAGCGGTTACACAGATACGCAGTATTTT. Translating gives CASSFPTSGYTDTQYF.